This TCR beta chain was found in a study of cytomegalovirus exposure and HLA in healthy donors. The trim removed 2 bases at V and 5 bases at J, leaving 5 bases unmatched. From germline, CDR1 is SNHLY and CDR2 FYNNEI. The CDR3 runs to 15 residues. Amplification used 60 Vbeta primers and 13 Jbeta primers. The data were produced by immunoSEQ multiplex PCR, yet TCRdb's version contains in-frame clones alone and is incomplete. The sample shows approximately 170,000 clones, about 84% of them seen only once. This TCR derives from a man aged 50 or older in good health and CMV-seropositive. Input material: PBMCs. The chain has TRBV2 and TRBJ1-4; 7 bases map to TRBD1. CDR3 DNA sequence: TGTGCCAGCAGTGAATATGGGACAGAGAATGAAAAACTGTTTTTT. Its protein product is CASSEYGTENEKLFF.